Below, 26 T cell receptor beta chains from the same sample are listed, as sequenced in a study of blood T cell repertoires in COVID-19. Clones were read by immunoSEQ multiplex PCR, and TCRdb kept only the in-frame ones, dropping some. This table holds hundreds of thousands of clones, 87% found once. Material for sequencing was PBMCs or T cells enriched from blood (not recorded which). The receptors were sampled from a woman in her twenties or thirties with acute COVID-19.

The V gene is TRBV21-1, the J gene TRBJ1-2; no DNA check was done on the table's D call, TRBD1. TRBV21-1 is a documented pseudogene. The CDR3 loop spans 16 amino acids. The CDR3 bases are TGTGCCAGCAGCAAATTCGTGGAGACAGGGGTGGGTGGCTACACCTTC. This sequence encodes CASSKFVETGVGGYTF.

The genes are TRBV28 and TRBJ1-2; 10 bases align to TRBD1. CDR3 length: 13 amino acids. Germline V lookup: CDR1 MDHEN, CDR2 SYDVKM. Losses at the gene ends were 5 bases for V and 8 bases for J; bases not matched to a gene: 5. The CDR3 DNA is TGTGCCAGCAGTCCGGGACAGGGGAGGGGCTACACCTTC. It codes for CASSPGQGRGYTF.

This chain joins TRBV9 and TRBJ1-1; no firm D call. V gave up 0 bases and J gave up 1 base, with 7 bases separating them. The CDR3 is 14 residues long. Per germline, CDR1 SGDLS and CDR2 YYNGEE. The chain's CDR3 is CASSVDSKNTEAFF. Here the CDR3 DNA reads TGTGCCAGCAGCGTAGACAGCAAGAACACTGAAGCTTTCTTT.

The chain carries TRBV4-3 and TRBJ2-7, with D perhaps matching TRBD2 (6 bases). Germline-derived CDR1 and CDR2 are LGHNA and YSLEER. Trimming stripped 0 bases from V and 4 bases from J, with 13 bases between. The CDR3 is made up of 15 amino acids. CDR3: CASSQDYDGGYEQYF. For the CDR3, the DNA is TGCGCCAGCAGCCAAGATTATGACGGAGGGTACGAGCAGTACTTC.

This chain joins TRBV5-6 and TRBJ2-1; 8 bases line up with TRBD1. The length of the CDR3 is 15 residues. V was pared by 2 bases and J by 3 bases, with 4 bases of the junction left unmatched. Germline CDR1 and CDR2: SGHDT and YYEEEE. The CDR3 DNA sequence: TGTGCCAGCAGCTTCGGACAGGGAGTCTACAATGAGCAGTTCTTC. Protein product: CASSFGQGVYNEQFF.

The V gene is TRBV28, the J gene TRBJ2-5; no clear D gene. V was trimmed by 3 bases and J by 13 bases, leaving 12 bases between them. The CDR3 length is 11 residues. Per germline, CDR1 MDHEN and CDR2 SYDVKM. CDR3 DNA sequence: TGTGCCAGCAGTTTGGGCCCTACCTCGTACTTC. It is translated as CASSLGPTSYF.

V usage is TRBV7-8 and J usage is TRBJ1-2; 7 nucleotides agree with TRBD1. With 1 base clipped from V and 2 bases from J, the junction kept 4 bases outside the gene matches. The CDR3 is 15 residues long. Germline V gene sequence: CDR1 SGHVS, CDR2 FQNEAQ. The CDR3 is CASSLGGTANYGYTF. CDR3 bases: TGTGCCAGCAGCTTAGGTGGGACAGCGAACTATGGCTACACCTTC.

The chain combines TRBV5-1 with TRBJ1-5; a weak D match, TRBD1 (6 bases). The V gene lost 2 bases and the J gene lost 5 bases, with 11 bases spanning the gap. The CDR3 loop spans 14 amino acids. Germline V lookup: CDR1 SGHRS, CDR2 YFSETQ. The CDR3 nucleotides are TGCGCCAGCAGCTTAGGGGGGGCGGATCAGCCCCAGCATTTT. Encoded protein: CASSLGGADQPQHF.

This clone was counted only a few times. The V call is TRBV3-1 (or the pseudogene TRBV3-2), the J call TRBJ1-5, with 9 nucleotides matching TRBD1. Looked up from germline, CDR1 is LGHDT and CDR2 is YNNKEL (reference sequence). This CDR3 is 15 amino acids long. The V and J ends lost 4 bases and 4 bases, in that order; junction bases with no gene match: 5. The CDR3 sequence: CASSPDRGRNQPQHF. CDR3 coding DNA: TGTGCCAGCAGCCCAGACAGGGGGAGAAATCAGCCCCAGCATTTT.

The gene calls are TRBV28 and TRBJ2-5, with D tentatively TRBD1 (6 bases). This CDR3 region has 17 residues. Per germline, CDR1 MDHEN and CDR2 SYDVKM. V lost 2 bases to trimming and J lost 5 bases, with 21 bases between them. Here the CDR3 DNA reads TGTGCCAGCAGTTTACTCGAGGCAGGGGTGTCTCAGGAGACCCAGTACTTC. As protein: CASSLLEAGVSQETQYF. The variable domain in full, with the rest retrieved from reference TRBV28 and TRBJ2-5, is DVKVTQSSRYLVKRTGEKVFLECVQDMDHENMFWYRQDPGLGLRLIYFSYDVKMKEKGDIPEGYSVSREKKERFSLILESASTNQTSMYLCASSLLEAGVSQETQYFGPGTRLLVL.

The chain has TRBV7-6 and TRBJ1-1; D might be TRBD1 (6 bases). The CDR3 has 17 amino acids. Trimming removed 2 bases from V and 0 bases from J, with 16 bases in between. The V gene's germline CDR1 is SGHVS and CDR2 FNYEAQ. The CDR3 sequence is CASSLLGRGLLNTEAFF. The CDR3 bases are TGTGCCAGCAGCTTATTGGGCAGGGGTTTACTGAACACTGAAGCTTTCTTT.

The CDR3 DNA reads as TGTGCCAGCAGTGACCAGGACATCGGAGTTGCAACTAATGAAAAACTGTTTTTT. Its translation is CASSDQDIGVATNEKLFF. The V call is TRBV6-1, the J call TRBJ1-4; a weak D match, TRBD1 (5 bases). The V end lost 3 bases, the J end lost 0 bases, and 17 bases lay between the germline ends. This CDR3 region has 18 residues. Germline CDR1 is MNHNS and CDR2 is SASEGT.

V is TRBV28 and J is TRBJ2-3; 8 nucleotides match TRBD2. In germline, CDR1 is MDHEN, CDR2 SYDVKM. V gave up 2 bases and J gave up 0 bases; unmatched junction bases: 4. The CDR3 has 16 residues. The CDR3 DNA sequence: TGTGCCAGCAGTTTAAGACGCGGGAGGAGCACAGATACGCAGTATTTT. It is translated as CASSLRRGRSTDTQYF.

This chain joins TRBV28 and TRBJ1-2; 8 bases match TRBD1. The CDR3 spans 15 residues. With V trimmed by 6 bases and J by 3 bases, 9 bases remained unmatched. The germline gives CDR1 MDHEN, CDR2 SYDVKM. The CDR3 DNA follows: TGTGCCAGCAGCCGGTCAGGGGGCGCGGACTATGGCTACACCTTC. It yields the protein CASSRSGGADYGYTF.

The chain's CDR3 is CASSEGLGGYEQYF. The CDR3 nucleotides read TGTGCCAGCAGTGAGGGTCTGGGGGGCTACGAGCAGTACTTC. This chain connects TRBV2 to TRBJ2-7, with D perhaps matching TRBD2 (6 bases). Trimming removed 3 bases at V and 3 bases at J, with 12 bases between. Looked up from germline, CDR1 is SNHLY and CDR2 is FYNNEI. This CDR3 region has 14 residues.

The V call is TRBV6-5, the J call TRBJ1-3; TRBD1 matches at 11 bases. The junction had 8 bases not matched to a gene; V was cut back by 5 bases and J by 8 bases. There are 15 residues in the CDR3. CDR1 is MNHEY and CDR2 is SVGAGI in the germline V gene. In DNA form, the CDR3 reads TGTGCCAGCAGTACGGGGACAGGGGGGGTCGACACCATATATTTT. This gives the protein CASSTGTGGVDTIYF.

The V call is TRBV4-1, the J call TRBJ2-4; 8 bases align to TRBD2. The CDR3 is 14 residues long. Germline V gene data show CDR1 as MGHRA and CDR2 as YSYEKL. The V gene end was trimmed by 1 base and the J gene end by 10 bases; junction bases not matched to a gene: 6. The CDR3, as DNA: TGCGCCAGCAGCCAAGCAGCGGGAGTGGGAATTCAGTACTTC. It yields the protein CASSQAAGVGIQYF.

A single count supports this clone. The gene calls are TRBV6-5 and TRBJ2-7; TRBD1 agrees at 9 bases. The V gene end was trimmed by 6 bases and the J gene end by 3 bases; junction bases not matched to a gene: 9. The CDR3 is 15 amino acids. Germline values: CDR1 MNHEY, CDR2 SVGAGI. CDR3 DNA: TGTGCCAGCAGCCCGACAGGGGGTAGCAACTACGAGCAGTACTTC. It translates to CASSPTGGSNYEQYF.

The chain has TRBV28 and TRBJ1-6; 9 bases are a match to TRBD1. This CDR3 contains 15 residues. V lost 5 bases to trimming and J lost 6 bases; unmatched junction nucleotides: 5. Germline V lookup: CDR1 MDHEN, CDR2 SYDVKM. CDR3 in DNA: TGTGCCAGCAGTGAACAGGGGGCGTCTAATTCACCCCTCCACTTT. This encodes CASSEQGASNSPLHF.

V is TRBV28 and J is TRBJ2-7, with a weak D call TRBD2 (5 bases). Between the trimmed V and J ends, which lost 4 bases and 1 base, there was a span of 14 bases. CDR1 is MDHEN and CDR2 is SYDVKM in the germline V gene. The CDR3 runs to 15 residues. CDR3 sequence reads: CASSSQGLISYEQYF. CDR3 sequence (DNA): TGTGCCAGCAGTTCCCAAGGACTGATATCCTACGAGCAGTACTTC. The full variable domain, rest sourced from reference TRBV28 and TRBJ2-7, is DVKVTQSSRYLVKRTGEKVFLECVQDMDHENMFWYRQDPGLGLRLIYFSYDVKMKEKGDIPEGYSVSREKKERFSLILESASTNQTSMYLCASSSQGLISYEQYFGPGTRLTVT.

The gene calls are TRBV7-3 and TRBJ1-2; the D gene is possibly TRBD1 (6 bases). Trimming left V 3 bases short and J 5 bases short, with 13 bases between. Germline CDR1 SGHTA, CDR2 FQGTGA. The CDR3 spans 14 residues. This CDR3 is CASSFGGLRYGYTF. Written as DNA, the CDR3 is TGTGCCAGCAGCTTCGGGGGGCTAAGATATGGCTACACCTTC.

The CDR3 loop is CASSEKGWGGYTF. DNA for the CDR3: TGTGCCAGCAGCGAAAAGGGGTGGGGTGGCTACACCTTC. The chain is built from TRBV3-1 (or the pseudogene TRBV3-2) and TRBJ1-2, with D possibly being TRBD1 (5 bases). The CDR3 totals 13 residues. V gave up 5 bases and J gave up 7 bases, with 14 bases separating them. CDR1 LGHDT and CDR2 YNNKEL come from the germline V gene (reference sequence).

This chain links TRBV6-1 with TRBJ1-2; no firm D call. CDR3 length equals 13 residues. Trimming cost V 1 base and J 7 bases, with 10 bases left between them. CDR1 MNHNS and CDR2 SASEGT come from the germline V gene. CDR3 amino acids: CASSEGGGFGYTF. In DNA form, the CDR3 reads TGTGCCAGCAGTGAAGGAGGAGGTTTTGGCTACACCTTC.

This chain joins TRBV18 and TRBJ1-1, with a weak D call TRBD1 (5 bases). The CDR3 covers 12 residues. Germline-derived CDR1 and CDR2 are KGHSH and LQKENI. The V and J ends lost 5 bases and 10 bases respectively, with 14 bases between them. The CDR3 DNA follows: TGTGCCAGCTCAAAGCGGGGCTTAGGAGCTTTCTTT. It is translated as CASSKRGLGAFF.

J is TRBJ1-5 and V is TRBV9; 11 bases match TRBD1. The CDR3 consists of 14 residues. CDR1 SGDLS and CDR2 YYNGEE come from the germline V gene. The trim removed 8 bases at V and 4 bases at J, leaving 5 bases unmatched. DNA for the CDR3: TGTGCCAGTAACGGACAGGGGGCTAATCAGCCCCAGCATTTT. Its translation: CASNGQGANQPQHF.

In this sample, this clone turned up once. The chain combines TRBV24-1 with TRBJ2-1, with 10 nucleotides matching TRBD2. This CDR3 comprises 17 residues. The germline V gene encodes CDR1 KGHDR and CDR2 SFDVKD. The V and J ends lost 2 bases and 7 bases, in that order; junction bases with no gene match: 10. For the CDR3, the DNA is TGTGCCACCAGTGATTGTCTGAGCGGGAGGGCCTGGAATGAGCAGTTCTTC. It encodes CATSDCLSGRAWNEQFF.